Sequencing of this T cell receptor beta chain was carried out in a study of blood T cells in healthy people across ages. The study, taken as a whole, reports: Older age coincided with a roughly linear decline in TCR beta diversity per million T cells. Both naive CD4+ cell counts and diversity were greater in long-lived donors than in aged donors.

Sample-barcoded 5' priming and a J-beta primer mix drove a second PCR of about 6 to 12 cycles. Each cDNA molecule carried a tag from a template-switch adaptor that contained 12 random nucleotides. TCRdb re-called the 5' RACE reads with MiXCR, one entry per CDR3 protein. The profile shows approximately 690,000 distinct CDR3 sequences, 58% of them singletons. Per sample, extraction of total RNA gave at least 5 micrograms in every case. CDR1 LGHNA and CDR2 YNFKEQ come from the germline V gene. This CDR3 has 16 amino acids. V was pared by 0 bases and J by 5 bases, with 5 bases of the junction left unmatched. As to this clonotype: Its antigen remains unidentified.

Sequencing was done on a sample of blood. The source is a man aged 60 to 69 in good health. The J gene is TRBJ2-3, the V gene TRBV4-2, with 10 bases identical to TRBD2. The CDR3: CASSQDVRLAGDTQYF. In DNA, the CDR3 is TGTGCCAGCAGCCAAGACGTTAGACTAGCGGGAGATACGCAGTATTTT.